The entry below describes one T cell receptor (beta chain). Relative to its sample, this clonotype is medium-sized (0.01 to 0.1%). The antigen this receptor binds is unknown. There are no base qualities to consult, and no much larger clone falls within one base. This specimen belongs to a study of HIV-infected patients and healthy controls (dated 2014 in TCRdb). For the wider study: The study asked whether deep sequencing of the TCR repertoire from small blood samples of HIV patients could detect immune perturbation and reconstitution. Summary of the overall study and its limitations: Most CMV-associated CDR3s became more frequent during therapy, although their change was not significant, whereas HIV-associated CDR3s showed a significant decrease in frequency. Significantly higher mean Gini indices were seen in HIV-infected repertoires than in controls, possibly reflecting oligoclonality. Rare events from HIV-infected data received too much weight under size-matching, and comparisons were complicated by unequal numbers of distinct sequences between patients and controls. The use of whole blood limited sequencing depth and precluded separation of the dynamics of distinct T-cell subpopulations. Eight alpha and eight beta V genes showed significantly different mean usage between HIV-infected patients and controls. In HIV-infected patients, the apparent post-therapy recovery of the Gini index was not replicated in size-matched repertoire data. In the samples, alpha-beta chain pairing was left undetermined. HLA typing of donors was not performed in the study. Roughly threefold more distinct CDR3s and higher Shannon diversity were observed in healthy control repertoires than in untreated HIV+ repertoires. Processing was restricted to sixteen HIV-infected individuals, which the authors judged to be a major constraint on the generalizability of the findings. The observed differences in diversity could not be explained by the slight differences in age and sex profiles between the study cohorts. By Jaccard index and by the count of highly shared sequences, healthy controls shared more CDR3s between individuals than HIV+ patients did. Alpha-chain CDR3s from MAIT cells occurred at high frequency in healthy controls but were severely depleted in HIV+ repertoires.

Whole blood was used without cell fractionation, so all unsorted peripheral T cells were reflected in the repertoire. Roughly 10 uninfected healthy donors were sampled as controls, a few of whom were sampled twice 2 to 4 months apart. For RNA extraction, an approximately 2.6 ml sample of peripheral blood was drawn into Tempus tubes. Residual genomic DNA was removed with the TURBO-DNase kit and globin mRNA was depleted with GLOBINclear. Reverse transcription of approximately 540 ng RNA was performed with SuperScript III using primers directed against the alpha and beta constant regions. Separate alpha and beta chain libraries were generated by chain-specific third strand synthesis with multiplexing indices. The protocol used a single primer pair to amplify all rearrangements within a chain, which avoided primer bias, and attached molecular barcodes to each cDNA molecule. Purified cDNA was joined by T4 RNA Ligase 1 to a 5' RACE adapter carrying a random hexamer and the SP2 sequencing primer site. Second strand synthesis was primed from the SP2 site with Phusion polymerase, using slow temperature ramps to favor optimal annealing. Joined together, two random hexamer sequences that had both been added before amplification formed the 12-nucleotide barcode of each molecule. A short first PCR added P5 and P7 adapter elements plus a second index, followed by an approximately 21-cycle amplification PCR with P5s and P7 primers. A total of 27 PCR cycles were applied to the libraries, which were quantified on a Qubit, sized on a Bioanalyzer, and diluted to about 3.7 nM. Normalized libraries were sequenced on an Illumina MiSeq with 2 x 250 paired-end kits. Reverse transcription reactions were cleaned up on MinElute columns and eluted into approximately 10 ul Tris-Cl. A 1:1 ratio of AMPure XP beads was used to clean the adapter ligations after they had run for about 21 hours at 16 degrees C. In the paper's pipeline: Demultiplexed FASTQ files were processed with a modified Decombinator by which V, J, insert and barcode information was output. Any sequence that shared a barcode yet differed from the dominant sequence was discarded as an error, and the number of original cDNA molecules was estimated by counting barcodes clustered at Levenshtein distance 3. For downstream analyses, the R packages ineq, vegan, igraph and RCytoscape were used, along with IMGT nomenclature and CDR3 definitions. V gene usage was computed over distinct sequences, each TCR counted once to avoid skew from clonal expansion. Similarity networks connected unique CDR3 amino acid sequences within a donor whenever two sequences differed by a single Levenshtein edit. In the repertoires, a search was made for a compiled set of published HIV-specific CDR3s (approximately 90 alpha, approximately 700 beta) and CMV-specific CDR3s (under 14 alpha, around 230 beta). Random subsampling to size-matched repertoires demonstrated that the decreased diversity in patients did not result from their lower sequence numbers. The raw public reads went through TCRdb reprocessing: fastp at Q25, MiXCR clone calling, in-frame beta chains kept. Identical CDR3 protein sequences are pooled into one entry, listed with their most common genes and DNA. What appears here as the V and J calls and clone size reflects TCRdb's work, not the paper's. This sample has about 10,000 distinct CDR3 sequences in its table, and approximately 8.2% of those were observed once. Roughly 4% of the sample comes from the top ten.

The TCR sequence derives from an adult in good health. What was sequenced was blood.

This receptor has the CDR3 CASNGLNTEAFF. The bases read TGTGCCAGCAATGGATTAAACACTGAAGCTTTCTTT. The V and J segments used are TRBV6-1 and TRBJ1-1; the D gene assignment is ambiguous. V was cut back by 7 bases and J by 2 bases, leaving a gap of 8 bases between them. The CDR3 covers 12 residues, taking in both the cysteine and the phenylalanine. The entry retains the CDR3 DNA only, 36 bases that are in frame from base 1. The germline V gene supplies CDR1 MNHNS and CDR2 SASEGT.